This T cell receptor beta chain was retrieved from a study of OX40 agonist ivuxolimab in advanced cancers. Study-wide context: At 0.01 to 10 mg/kg, ivuxolimab was administered intravenously to patients every 2 weeks. Previous treatment with anti-PD-1, anti-PD-L1 or anti-CTLA-4 therapy was allowed; about 37% had received some. Points from the study as a whole: Antigen targets of the expanded peripheral T cells went undetermined. The study observed clonal expansion of CD4+ and CD8+ blood T cells by week 6 at 0.1 to 3.0 mg/kg.

Trimming cost V 8 bases and J 5 bases, with 12 bases left between them. CDR1 and CDR2 from the germline V gene are SNHLY and FYNNEI. This CDR3 comprises 12 residues. Comments on this clone: The antigen is unknown.

The protocol was immunoSEQ multiplex PCR, while the TCRdb copy is restricted to in-frame clones and leaves out a portion. The repertoire includes approximately 64,000 clones, 80% to 90% of them detected once, and 2.5% to 3% sits in the top ten. The TCR originated in an adult with an advanced solid tumor such as melanoma, head and neck, liver or kidney cancer. The chain is built from TRBV2 and TRBJ1-2, with a tentative D call TRBD1 (5 bases). The specimen was CD4+ or CD8+ T cells sorted from blood, collected in a trial of the OX40 agonist ivuxolimab. This CDR3 is CASRPGMYGYTF. CDR3 DNA sequence: TGTGCCAGCCGCCCAGGGATGTATGGCTACACCTTC. The full variable domain, in which reference TRBV2 and TRBJ1-2 provide the parts outside the CDR3, is EPEVTQTPSHQVTQMGQEVILRCVPISNHLYFYWYRQILGQKVEFLVSFYNNEISEKSEIFDDQFSVERPDGSNFTLKIRSTKLEDSAMYFCASRPGMYGYTFGSGTRLTVV.